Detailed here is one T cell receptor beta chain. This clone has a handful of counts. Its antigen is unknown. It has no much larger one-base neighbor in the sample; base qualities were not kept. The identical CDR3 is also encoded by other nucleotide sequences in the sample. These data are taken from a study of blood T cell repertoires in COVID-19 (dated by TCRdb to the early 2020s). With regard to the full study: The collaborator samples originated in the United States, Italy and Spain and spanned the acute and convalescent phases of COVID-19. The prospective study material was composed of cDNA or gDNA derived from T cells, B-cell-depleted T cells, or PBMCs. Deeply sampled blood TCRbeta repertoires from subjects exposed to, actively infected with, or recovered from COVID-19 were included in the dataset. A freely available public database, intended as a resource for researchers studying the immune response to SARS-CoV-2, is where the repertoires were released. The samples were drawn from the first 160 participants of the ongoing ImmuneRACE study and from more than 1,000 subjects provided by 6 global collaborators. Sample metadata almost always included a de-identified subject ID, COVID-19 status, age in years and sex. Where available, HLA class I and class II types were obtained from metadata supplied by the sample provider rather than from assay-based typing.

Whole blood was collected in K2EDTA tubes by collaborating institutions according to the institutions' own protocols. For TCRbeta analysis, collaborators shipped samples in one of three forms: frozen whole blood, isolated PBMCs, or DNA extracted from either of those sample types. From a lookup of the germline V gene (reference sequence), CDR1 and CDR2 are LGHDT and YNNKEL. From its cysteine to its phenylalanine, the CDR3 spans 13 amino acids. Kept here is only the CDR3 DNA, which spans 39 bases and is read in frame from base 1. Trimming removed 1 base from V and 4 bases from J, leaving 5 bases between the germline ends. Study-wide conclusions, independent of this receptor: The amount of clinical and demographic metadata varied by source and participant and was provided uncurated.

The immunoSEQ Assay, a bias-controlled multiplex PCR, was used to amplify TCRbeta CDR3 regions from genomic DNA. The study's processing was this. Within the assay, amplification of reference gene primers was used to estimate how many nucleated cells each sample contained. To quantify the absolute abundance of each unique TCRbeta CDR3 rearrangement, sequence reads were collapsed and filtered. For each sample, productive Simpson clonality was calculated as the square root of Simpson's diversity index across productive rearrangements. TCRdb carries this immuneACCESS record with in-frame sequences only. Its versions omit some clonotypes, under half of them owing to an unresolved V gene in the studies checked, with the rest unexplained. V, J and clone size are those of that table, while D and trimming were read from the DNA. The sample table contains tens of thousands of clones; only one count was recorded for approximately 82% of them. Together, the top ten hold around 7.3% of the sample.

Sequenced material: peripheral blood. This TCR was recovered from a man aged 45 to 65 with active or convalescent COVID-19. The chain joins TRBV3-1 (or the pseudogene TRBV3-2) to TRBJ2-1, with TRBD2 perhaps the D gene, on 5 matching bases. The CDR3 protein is CASSQGGYNEQFF. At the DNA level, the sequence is TGTGCCAGCAGCCAAGGCGGGTACAATGAGCAGTTCTTC.